This T cell receptor (beta chain) was recovered during a study of breast tumors, draining lymph nodes, adjacent tissues. MiXCR was run by TCRdb on the multiplex PCR reads, yielding one entry per CDR3 protein. The sample records approximately 60,000 distinct CDR3 sequences, approximately 57% being singletons. This clonotype appeared many times. J gave up 2 bases and V 3 bases, and 6 bases lay outside the gene matches. The CDR3 is 15 residues long. In germline, CDR1 is SNHLY, CDR2 FYNNEI. The sequencing input was breast tumor tissue. This TCR was recovered from a female donor with breast cancer. Some clones in this sample may be carry-over from other donors' samples. V usage is TRBV2 and J usage is TRBJ1-2; 7 bases line up with TRBD1. The CDR3 region is CASSEWRGPNYGYTF. The CDR3 coding sequence is TGTGCCAGCAGTGAGTGGAGGGGGCCCAACTATGGCTACACCTTC.